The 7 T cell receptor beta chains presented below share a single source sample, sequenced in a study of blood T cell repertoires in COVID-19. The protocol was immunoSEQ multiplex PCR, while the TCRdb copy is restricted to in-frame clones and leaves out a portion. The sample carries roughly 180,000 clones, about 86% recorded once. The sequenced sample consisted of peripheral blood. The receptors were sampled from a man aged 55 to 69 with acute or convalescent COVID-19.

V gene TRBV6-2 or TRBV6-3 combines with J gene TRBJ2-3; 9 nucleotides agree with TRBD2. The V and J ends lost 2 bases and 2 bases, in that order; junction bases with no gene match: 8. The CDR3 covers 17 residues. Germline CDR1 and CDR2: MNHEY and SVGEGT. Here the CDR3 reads CASSYLRLADNTDTQYF. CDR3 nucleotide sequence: TGTGCCAGCAGTTACCTCAGACTAGCGGACAACACAGATACGCAGTATTTT.

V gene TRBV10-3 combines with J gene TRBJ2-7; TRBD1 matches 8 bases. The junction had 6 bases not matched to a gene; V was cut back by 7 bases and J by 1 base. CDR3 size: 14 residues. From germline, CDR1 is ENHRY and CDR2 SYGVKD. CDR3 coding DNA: TGTGCCATCACTGAAACAGGGGGGTCCTACGAGCAGTACTTC. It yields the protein CAITETGGSYEQYF.

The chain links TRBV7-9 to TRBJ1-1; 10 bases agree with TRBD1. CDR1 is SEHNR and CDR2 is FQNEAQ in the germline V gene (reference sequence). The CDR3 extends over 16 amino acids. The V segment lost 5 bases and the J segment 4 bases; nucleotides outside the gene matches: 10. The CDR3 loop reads CASSDYSGTGATEAFF. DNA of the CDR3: TGTGCCAGCAGCGACTACTCCGGGACAGGGGCCACTGAAGCTTTCTTT.

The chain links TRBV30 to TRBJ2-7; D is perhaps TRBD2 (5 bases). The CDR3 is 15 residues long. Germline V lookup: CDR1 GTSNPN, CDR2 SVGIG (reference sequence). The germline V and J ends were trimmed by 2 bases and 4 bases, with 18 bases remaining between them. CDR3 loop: CAWSFGAPRGYEQYF. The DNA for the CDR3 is TGTGCCTGGAGTTTCGGCGCTCCCCGAGGGTACGAGCAGTACTTC.

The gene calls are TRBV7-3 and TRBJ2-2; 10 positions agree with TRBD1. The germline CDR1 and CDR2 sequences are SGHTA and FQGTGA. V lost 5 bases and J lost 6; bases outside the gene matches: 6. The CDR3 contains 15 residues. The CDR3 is CASSLGQGLAGELFF. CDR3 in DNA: TGTGCCAGCAGCCTGGGACAGGGGCTTGCCGGGGAGCTGTTTTTT.

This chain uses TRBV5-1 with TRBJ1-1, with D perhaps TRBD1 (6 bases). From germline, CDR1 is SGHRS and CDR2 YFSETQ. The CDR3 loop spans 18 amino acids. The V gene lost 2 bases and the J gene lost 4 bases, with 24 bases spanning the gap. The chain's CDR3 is CASSLSPGTRGFSTEAFF. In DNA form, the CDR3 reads TGCGCCAGCAGCTTATCGCCGGGGACAAGGGGGTTCAGCACTGAAGCTTTCTTT.

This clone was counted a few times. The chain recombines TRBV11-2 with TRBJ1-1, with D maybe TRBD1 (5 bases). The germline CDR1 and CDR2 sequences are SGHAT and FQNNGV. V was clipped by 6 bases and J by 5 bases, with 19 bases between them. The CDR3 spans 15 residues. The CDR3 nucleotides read TGTGCCAGCAGGATCCCGGGACTCCGAGGGACTGAAGCTTTCTTT. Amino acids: CASRIPGLRGTEAFF.